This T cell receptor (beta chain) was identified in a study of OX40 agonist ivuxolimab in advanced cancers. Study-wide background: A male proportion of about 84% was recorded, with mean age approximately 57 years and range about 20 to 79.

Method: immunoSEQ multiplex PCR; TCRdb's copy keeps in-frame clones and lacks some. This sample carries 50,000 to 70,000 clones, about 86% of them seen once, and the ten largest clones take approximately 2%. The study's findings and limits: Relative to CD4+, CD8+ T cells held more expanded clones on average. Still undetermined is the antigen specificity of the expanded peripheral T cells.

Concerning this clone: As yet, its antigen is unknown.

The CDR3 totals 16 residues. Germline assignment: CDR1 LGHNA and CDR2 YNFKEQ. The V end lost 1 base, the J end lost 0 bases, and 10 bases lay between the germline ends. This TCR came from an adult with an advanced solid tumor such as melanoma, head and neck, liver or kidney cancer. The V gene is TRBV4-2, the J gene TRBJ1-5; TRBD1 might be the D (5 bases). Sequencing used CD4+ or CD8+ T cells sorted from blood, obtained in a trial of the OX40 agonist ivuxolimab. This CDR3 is CASSQGGLNSNQPQHF. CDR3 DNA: TGTGCCAGCAGCCAAGGGGGACTTAATAGCAATCAGCCCCAGCATTTT.